The rows below give T cell receptor beta chains drawn from one sample of a study of blood T cell repertoires in COVID-19. Profiled with immunoSEQ multiplex PCR; TCRdb holds only in-frame clones, not every one. The profile shows about 18,000 clones, 77% of them singletons. Sequencing input: peripheral blood. Every receptor here comes from a man aged 65-85 years with COVID-19, enrolled during active disease. The CDR3 runs from the conserved cysteine through the conserved F or W. The order of the fields is V gene, J gene, CDR3 protein.

V gene: TRBV20-1; J gene: TRBJ2-7; CDR3 protein: CSARQYEQYF
V gene: TRBV6-6; J gene: TRBJ1-5; CDR3 protein: CASSYTAGGINQPQHF
V gene: TRBV6-4; J gene: TRBJ2-3; CDR3 protein: CASSDGVGGTQYF
V gene: TRBV18; J gene: TRBJ2-7; CDR3 protein: CASSPPGGYEQYF
V gene: TRBV4-1; J gene: TRBJ2-2; CDR3 protein: CASSQDPGASNTGELFF
V gene: TRBV24-1; J gene: TRBJ2-3; CDR3 protein: CATSDFGQGTDTQYF
V gene: TRBV28; J gene: TRBJ2-7; CDR3 protein: CASSSQGSEQYF
V gene: TRBV5-1; J gene: TRBJ1-5; CDR3 protein: CASATGLNQPQHF
V gene: TRBV4-1; J gene: TRBJ1-4; CDR3 protein: CASSSGDRGWEKLFF
V gene: TRBV6-5; J gene: TRBJ1-2; CDR3 protein: CASTTGGFKYYGYTF
V gene: TRBV27; J gene: TRBJ1-4; CDR3 protein: CASSLFWTGVGEKLFF
V gene: TRBV7-9; J gene: TRBJ2-7; CDR3 protein: CASSFPRGAVNYEQYF
V gene: TRBV10-3; J gene: TRBJ1-2; CDR3 protein: CAISAQVGSYGYTF
V gene: TRBV19; J gene: TRBJ2-7; CDR3 protein: CASSNWAGTSSGEQYF
V gene: TRBV18; J gene: TRBJ2-2; CDR3 protein: CASSPLGAKAGELFF
V gene: TRBV5-4; J gene: TRBJ2-7; CDR3 protein: CASRDQRGTSYEQYF
V gene: TRBV14; J gene: TRBJ2-7; CDR3 protein: CASSQEGRIYEQYF
V gene: TRBV30; J gene: TRBJ2-2; CDR3 protein: CAWMFGGVKGGELFF
V gene: TRBV28; J gene: TRBJ1-1; CDR3 protein: CASSLSVGGTEAFF
V gene: TRBV6-5; J gene: TRBJ2-2; CDR3 protein: CASSYADRVVTGELFF